Listed below are T cell receptor beta chains from one sample, sequenced in a study of radiation and T cells in renal cell carcinoma. Produced via immunoSEQ multiplex PCR; TCRdb's table is partial and in-frame only. Among 120,000 to 150,000 clones, around 90% were seen once, and the ten largest hold 3.5% to 5%. The sample was blood, taken from a patient whose treatment included radiotherapy and nephrectomy. All receptors derive from an older woman with renal cell carcinoma. CDR3s include the opening cysteine and the closing phenylalanine or tryptophan. Fields, in order: D gene, J gene, clone size, V gene, CDR3 length, CDR3 protein, CDR3 DNA. D genes are given only for firm matches. The listing skips clone size in some rows; elsewhere it reads once, few, many or a size class.

NA | TRBJ1-5 | once | TRBV6-6 | 14 | CASSRIGGDQPQHF | TGTGCCAGCAGTCGCATTGGGGGGGATCAGCCCCAGCATTTT
NA | TRBJ1-2 | once | TRBV5-1 | 14 | CASSLGTDTVGYTF | TGCGCCAGCAGCTTGGGGACAGACACGGTTGGCTACACCTTC
NA | TRBJ2-7 | NA | TRBV7-2 | 14 | CASSEIPSSYEQYF | TGTGCCAGCAGCGAGATTCCAAGCTCCTACGAGCAGTACTTC
TRBD1 | TRBJ1-1 | NA | TRBV15 | 16 | CATSRDGGTGETEAFF | TGTGCCACCAGCAGAGATGGGGGGACAGGGGAAACTGAAGCTTTCTTT
TRBD2 | TRBJ2-7 | NA | TRBV5-4 | 15 | CASSISGTSSYEQYF | TGTGCCAGCAGCATCTCCGGGACTAGCAGCTACGAGCAGTACTTC
NA | TRBJ2-5 | NA | TRBV7-9 | 13 | CASSLHSQETQYF | TGTGCCAGCAGCTTACACAGCCAGGAGACCCAGTACTTC
NA | TRBJ1-5 | NA | TRBV6-6 | 13 | CACSIGGNQPQHF | TGTGCCTGCTCGATTGGAGGCAATCAGCCCCAGCATTTT
NA | TRBJ2-5 | NA | TRBV14 | 15 | CASSPGLAYQETQYF | TGTGCCAGCAGCCCCGGCCTAGCGTATCAAGAGACCCAGTACTTC
NA | TRBJ2-7 | NA | TRBV29-1 | 15 | CSVDFGPSSLYEQYF | TGCAGCGTTGATTTCGGGCCTAGCTCTCTCTACGAGCAGTACTTC
NA | TRBJ2-1 | NA | TRBV12-1 | 17 | CASSCELADSSYNEQFF | TGTGCCAGCAGCTGCGAACTAGCGGACAGCTCCTACAATGAGCAGTTCTTC
NA | TRBJ2-5 | NA | TRBV29-1 | 12 | CSILTVQETQYF | TGCAGCATTCTGACAGTCCAAGAGACCCAGTACTTC
TRBD1 | TRBJ1-6 | once | TRBV11-2 | 18 | CASSLGTGSLLVNSPLHF | TGTGCCAGCAGCTTAGGGACAGGGTCATTGTTGGTTAATTCACCCCTCCACTTT
TRBD2 | TRBJ2-1 | NA | TRBV6-1 | 16 | CASSALEGTSFLEQFF | TGTGCCAGCAGTGCCCTAGAAGGGACTAGCTTTCTTGAGCAGTTCTTC
NA | TRBJ1-2 | NA | TRBV19 | 10 | CASSIHGYTF | TGTGCCAGTAGTATTCATGGCTACACCTTC
TRBD1 | TRBJ2-1 | once | TRBV7-9 | 15 | CASSLQGQGAGEQFF | TGTGCCAGCAGCTTACAGGGACAGGGGGCGGGTGAGCAGTTCTTC
NA | TRBJ2-5 | NA | TRBV30 | 15 | CAWSVLGGFQETQYF | TGTGCCTGGAGTGTACTCGGGGGATTCCAAGAGACCCAGTACTTC
TRBD2 | TRBJ2-3 | NA | TRBV6-5 | 15 | CASRSSGGATDTQYF | TGTGCCAGCAGGAGTAGCGGGGGGGCGACAGATACGCAGTATTTT
NA | TRBJ2-7 | NA | TRBV7-9 | 15 | CASSLRQGGNYEQYF | TGTGCCAGCAGCTTGCGGCAGGGCGGAAACTACGAGCAGTACTTC
TRBD1 | TRBJ1-2 | NA | TRBV4-2 | 16 | CASAPGQENTNYGYTF | TGTGCCAGCGCACCGGGACAGGAGAATACGAACTATGGCTACACCTTC
TRBD2 | TRBJ2-3 | NA | TRBV5-1 | 15 | CASSLQRGSTDTQYF | TGCGCCAGCAGCTTGCAGCGGGGTAGCACAGATACGCAGTATTTT
NA | TRBJ2-4 | NA | TRBV4-1 | 15 | CASSQLQGAKNIQYF | TGCGCCAGCAGCCAGTTACAGGGAGCCAAAAACATTCAGTACTTC
NA | TRBJ2-6 | NA | TRBV27 | 13 | CASSFSGANVLTF | TGTGCCAGCAGTTTCTCTGGGGCCAACGTCCTGACTTTC
TRBD2 | TRBJ2-1 | once | TRBV5-4 | 15 | CASSATGTSGNEQFF | TGTGCCAGCAGCGCAACCGGGACTAGTGGAAATGAGCAGTTCTTC
NA | TRBJ1-6 | NA | TRBV6-1 | 15 | CASSEAAAGGSPLHF | TGTGCCAGCAGTGAAGCCGCGGCCGGGGGTTCACCCCTCCACTTT
NA | TRBJ1-1 | NA | TRBV28 | 13 | CASSLIRFSEAFF | TGTGCCAGCAGTTTAATAAGGTTCAGTGAAGCTTTCTTT
NA | TRBJ2-1 | many | TRBV6-6 | 12 | CASSTPGNEQFF | TGTGCCAGCTCGACCCCTGGGAATGAGCAGTTCTTC
TRBD1 | TRBJ1-2 | NA | TRBV9 | 15 | CASSAKGASSYGYTF | TGTGCCAGCAGCGCCAAGGGGGCGAGTAGCTATGGCTACACCTTC
NA | TRBJ2-7 | once | TRBV28 | 13 | CASSFGPFYEQYF | TGTGCCAGCAGTTTTGGGCCCTTCTACGAGCAGTACTTC
NA | TRBJ1-2 | once | TRBV7-3 | 14 | CASSYGRLNYGYTF | TGTGCCAGCAGCTACGGACGCCTTAACTATGGCTACACCTTC
TRBD2 | TRBJ2-2 | few | TRBV6-5 | 14 | CASISGGGAGELFF | TGTGCCAGCATTTCCGGCGGGGGGGCCGGGGAGCTGTTTTTT